Below, 8 T cell receptor beta chains from the same sample are listed, as sequenced in a study of T cell responses to AZD1222 COVID-19 vaccine. This table comes from immunoSEQ multiplex PCR, and its TCRdb copy is limited to in-frame clones, with some not included. Among approximately 90,000 clones listed, 80% to 90% were seen once. Material: peripheral blood, obtained on day 0 of AZD1222 vaccination. These receptors all stem from an adult in good health.

V usage is TRBV24-1 and J usage is TRBJ2-7; no clear D gene. This CDR3 spans 15 amino acids. V was shortened by 3 bases and J by 3 bases, with 14 bases between the two germline ends. Germline V gives CDR1 KGHDR, CDR2 SFDVKD. Here the CDR3 reads CATSDTSSNLYEQYF. The DNA for the CDR3 is TGTGCCACCAGTGATACTTCGTCTAATCTCTACGAGCAGTACTTC.

V gene TRBV6-6 combines with J gene TRBJ1-4, with D possibly TRBD1 on 5 matching bases. Trimming pared 2 bases from V and 8 bases from J, leaving 15 bases between. This CDR3 comprises 15 residues. Germline assignment: CDR1 MNHNY and CDR2 SVGAGI (reference sequence). The DNA for the CDR3 is TGTGCCAGCAGTTACAAGAGGGGCGGGTACGAAAAACTGTTTTTT. It specifies CASSYKRGGYEKLFF.

CDR3 in DNA: TGCGCCAGCAGCTCCCGGGGCGAGTATTATGCCGAGCAGTACTTC. Its translation: CASSSRGEYYAEQYF. The chain links TRBV4-1 to TRBJ2-7; D assignment may be TRBD1 or TRBD2 (5 bases each). V lost 5 bases and J 6 bases, leaving 20 bases between the germline ends. Germline V gene lookup returns CDR1 MGHRA and CDR2 YSYEKL. This CDR3 has 15 amino acids.

A few counts support this clone. V usage is TRBV6-5 and J usage is TRBJ2-5, with 12 bases identical to TRBD2. Germline assignment: CDR1 MNHEY and CDR2 SVGAGI. Trimming took 6 bases from V and 2 from J; bases not matched to a gene: 1. The CDR3 consists of 14 residues. The CDR3 reads CASRGLAGQETQYF. CDR3 coding DNA: TGTGCCAGCAGAGGACTAGCGGGGCAAGAGACCCAGTACTTC.

The gene calls are TRBV2 and TRBJ2-2; D not resolved. CDR3 length equals 14 residues. V lost 7 bases and J 0 bases, leaving 9 bases between the germline ends. Germline V gene lookup returns CDR1 SNHLY and CDR2 FYNNEI. In DNA form, the CDR3 reads TGTGCCAGCAAGGGCGACTCGAACACCGGGGAGCTGTTTTTT. Amino acid sequence: CASKGDSNTGELFF.

This clone came up a few times. The genes are TRBV27 and TRBJ1-1; 9 bases agree with TRBD1. Germline-derived CDR1 and CDR2 are MNHEY and SMNVEV (reference sequence). The CDR3 contains 14 residues. J lost 10 bases, V lost 6 bases, and 12 bases had no gene match. The DNA for the CDR3 is TGTGCCAGCAGACTGGGACAGGGTGGAAGTAGAGCTTTCTTT. Translation gives CASRLGQGGSRAFF.

V and J are TRBV30 and TRBJ1-5, with D perhaps matching TRBD1 (6 bases). Trimming left V 0 bases short and J 2 bases short, with 11 bases between. The CDR3 has 15 amino acids. Germline CDR1 GTSNPN, CDR2 SVGIG (reference sequence). The CDR3 spells CAWSVGQWGNQPQHF. The CDR3 DNA sequence: TGTGCCTGGAGTGTTGGACAGTGGGGCAATCAGCCCCAGCATTTT.

This rearrangement joins TRBV18 to TRBJ1-1; no definite D call. The germline V gene has CDR1 KGHSH and CDR2 LQKENI. V lost 0 bases and J 1 base, leaving 12 bases between the germline ends. This CDR3 contains 16 residues. The DNA for the CDR3 is TGTGCCAGCTCACCACCGCGCTCCACAACGAACACTGAAGCTTTCTTT. As protein: CASSPPRSTTNTEAFF. Based on the CDR3 plus reference TRBV18 and TRBJ1-1, the full variable domain is NAGVMQNPRHLVRRRGQEARLRCSPMKGHSHVYWYRQLPEEGLKFMVYLQKENIIDESGMPKERFSAEFPKEGPSILRIQQVVRGDSAAYFCASSPPRSTTNTEAFFGQGTRLTVV.